The 14 T cell receptor beta chains in this list originate from one sample, sequenced in a study of response to subunit inactivated influenza vaccine. TCRdb reprocessed the RT-PCR reads with MiXCR, giving one entry per CDR3 protein. The sample lists 150,000 to 200,000 distinct CDR3 sequences, 10% to 15% occurring once. This same sample was also part of a study on T cells expressing NK-cell markers. That publication notes: UMI-tagged 5'RACE template switching yielded the TCR beta cDNA.

This material consisted of CD8+ T cells sorted from PBMCs, taken about 13 days after vaccination. The receptors were sampled from a man aged 45-65 years who received an inactivated influenza vaccine.

The chain carries TRBV27 and TRBJ2-1; the match to TRBD2 covers 12 bases. Germline CDR1 MNHEY, CDR2 SMNVEV (reference sequence). The CDR3 length is 16 residues. J lost 8 bases, V lost 5 bases, and 10 bases had no gene match. Here the CDR3 reads CASSTPTSGSSDEQFF. For the CDR3, the DNA is TGTGCCAGCAGTACCCCGACTAGCGGGAGCTCTGATGAGCAGTTCTTC.

The chain couples TRBV28 to TRBJ2-6; 10 nucleotides agree with TRBD2. Trimming removed 3 bases from V and 0 bases from J; junction bases left unmatched: 8. The germline V gene has CDR1 MDHEN and CDR2 SYDVKM. This CDR3 comprises 19 residues. The CDR3 here is CASSLDLAGAISGANVLTF. The DNA of the CDR3 is TGTGCCAGCAGTTTGGATCTAGCGGGGGCCATCTCTGGGGCCAACGTCCTGACTTTC.

This clonotype was picked up many times. The V and J genes are TRBV9 and TRBJ2-3; a weak D match, TRBD1 (6 bases). With 0 bases removed from V and 1 base from J, the gap between germline ends came to 9 bases. In germline, CDR1 is SGDLS, CDR2 YYNGEE. CDR3 length: 15 residues. CDR3 sequence (DNA): TGTGCCAGCAGCGTAGCAGGGGTGGGCACAGATACGCAGTATTTT. This translates into CASSVAGVGTDTQYF.

In this sample, this clonotype turned up many times. This sequence joins TRBV20-1 and TRBJ2-1; D is ambiguous. The V and J ends lost 0 bases and 6 bases respectively, with 9 bases between them. The CDR3 covers 13 residues. Germline assignment: CDR1 DFQATT and CDR2 SNEGSKA (reference sequence). The chain's CDR3 is CSARDWLSNEQFF. DNA of the CDR3: TGCAGTGCTAGAGATTGGCTGTCCAATGAGCAGTTCTTC.

The table lists this clonotype with a few counts. J is TRBJ1-1 and V is TRBV28; D is undetermined. Per the germline V gene, CDR1 is MDHEN and CDR2 is SYDVKM. CDR3 length equals 13 residues. V was shortened by 5 bases and J by 1 base, with 8 bases between the two germline ends. The CDR3 protein is CASSLVWNTEAFF. CDR3 sequence (DNA): TGTGCCAGCAGTCTGGTGTGGAACACTGAAGCTTTCTTT.

The CDR3 sequence: CASSPLAGGLEQYF. For the CDR3, the DNA is TGTGCCAGCTCACCACTAGCGGGGGGGCTGGAGCAGTACTTC. This chain links TRBV18 with TRBJ2-7, with 11 bases fitting TRBD2. The CDR3 extends over 14 amino acids. Germline lookup yields CDR1 KGHSH and CDR2 LQKENI. Losses at the gene ends were 1 base for V and 7 bases for J; bases not matched to a gene: 3.

The rearrangement uses TRBV6-5 and TRBJ2-2, with TRBD1 identical over 8 bases. This CDR3 contains 14 residues. CDR1 is MNHEY and CDR2 is SVGAGI in the germline V gene. V lost 4 bases, J lost 7 bases, and 5 bases stayed unmatched. The CDR3 reads CASSFDRGRGELFF. The CDR3 DNA reads TGTGCCAGCAGTTTCGACAGGGGACGCGGGGAGCTGTTTTTT.

The V and J genes are TRBV6-1 and TRBJ2-5; 12 bases agree with TRBD1. Germline V gene sequence: CDR1 MNHNS, CDR2 SASEGT. V lost 7 bases to trimming and J lost 4 bases; unmatched junction nucleotides: 7. The CDR3 contains 15 residues. In DNA form, the CDR3 reads TGTGCCAGCAACCCCTGGGACAGGGGGCCAGAGACCCAGTACTTC. Translation: CASNPWDRGPETQYF.

This clonotype was recorded a few times. V gene TRBV6-2 or TRBV6-3 combines with J gene TRBJ2-5, with D uncertain. The V and J ends lost 2 bases and 0 bases respectively, with 4 bases between them. Germline assignment: CDR1 MNHEY and CDR2 SVGEGT. The CDR3 loop spans 13 amino acids. The CDR3: CASSYHYQETQYF. DNA of the CDR3: TGTGCCAGCAGTTACCACTACCAAGAGACCCAGTACTTC.

The chain recombines TRBV18 with TRBJ1-2, with D possibly TRBD1 on 6 matching bases. Germline CDR1 reads KGHSH; CDR2 reads LQKENI. The CDR3 is 16 residues long. The germline V and J ends were trimmed by 2 bases and 4 bases, with 17 bases remaining between them. CDR3 loop: CASSPEDRWRGYGYTF. In nucleotides, the CDR3 is TGTGCCAGCTCACCAGAAGACAGGTGGCGAGGCTATGGCTACACCTTC.

On this clonotype: This may be a read error, as it is one base from a much larger clone. The J gene is TRBJ2-1, the V gene TRBV24-1; 13 nucleotides align to TRBD2. The germline CDR1 and CDR2 sequences are KGHDR and SFDVKD. The CDR3 covers 16 residues. The CDR3 DNA reads TGTGCCACCGGTGATACCGGGACTAGCGGGATCAATGAGCAGTTCTTC. The encoded protein is CATGDTGTSGINEQFF.

There are many counts of this clonotype. The chain links TRBV6-5 to TRBJ2-1; no clear D. Trimming took 0 bases from V and 6 from J, leaving 12 bases between them. The CDR3 is 15 amino acids. CDR1 and CDR2 from the germline V gene are MNHEY and SVGAGI. DNA for the CDR3: TGTGCCAGCAGTTACTCGATAGGGCTCAGCAATGAGCAGTTCTTC. As protein: CASSYSIGLSNEQFF.

This clonotype was seen only a few times. The chain combines TRBV29-1 with TRBJ2-2, with TRBD2 identical over 7 bases. Germline-derived CDR1 and CDR2 are SQVTM and ANQGSEA. The CDR3 loop spans 14 amino acids. Trimming at V came to 1 base and at J to 5 bases, leaving 4 bases not matched to a gene. The CDR3 here is CSVEVRGGTGELFF. In DNA, the CDR3 is TGCAGCGTTGAAGTTCGCGGGGGAACCGGGGAGCTGTTTTTT.

This clonotype was counted many times. The V call is TRBV12-3 or TRBV12-4, the J call TRBJ1-2, with 7 positions matching TRBD1. Losses at the gene ends were 5 bases for V and 7 bases for J; bases not matched to a gene: 13. CDR3 size: 15 residues. CDR3 sequence: CASSPLQGFGGGYTF. CDR3 DNA: TGTGCCAGCAGTCCTCTACAGGGGTTTGGTGGTGGCTACACCTTC.